The T cell receptor (beta chain) under discussion was sequenced for a study of PD-1 blockade in classical Hodgkin lymphoma. Regarding this clone: No antigen is known for it.

Broader study findings: What caused the repertoire differences, perhaps disease activity or prior therapy, remains undefined.

This CDR3 region has 15 residues. Germline lookup yields CDR1 SGHNT and CDR2 YYREEE (reference sequence). Trimming took 4 bases from V and 7 from J, leaving 18 bases between them. Every patient experienced relapse after autologous stem cell transplantation, and brentuximab vedotin exposure varied. Produced via immunoSEQ multiplex PCR; TCRdb's table is partial and in-frame only. The table records 35,000 to 50,000 clones, approximately 79% of them present only once. This receptor was obtained from a human donor with classical Hodgkin lymphoma. The sequenced sample was peripheral blood mononuclear cells (PBMCs), obtained before the second cycle of nivolumab. The chain employs TRBV5-4 and TRBJ1-5; tentatively, D is TRBD1 (6 bases). The chain's CDR3 is CASSLWGASAQPQHF. DNA for the CDR3: TGTGCCAGCAGCCTCTGGGGGGCTTCAGCCCAGCCCCAGCATTTT.